This T cell receptor beta chain derives from a study of control samples from healthy donors and cancer patients. The table came from immunoSEQ multiplex PCR; TCRdb's copy has only in-frame clones and leaves some out. The sample holds some 22,000 clones, approximately 80% seen once. Germline assignment: CDR1 MNHEY and CDR2 SVGAGI. With V trimmed by 3 bases and J by 5 bases, 9 bases remained unmatched. The CDR3 has 15 amino acids. What was sequenced was PBMCs. The TCR originated in a man in his 60s with colorectal cancer. The chain uses TRBV6-5 and TRBJ1-2; the match to TRBD1 covers 7 bases. CDR3 residues: CASSYIDREGYGYTF. The CDR3 DNA sequence: TGTGCCAGCAGTTATATAGACAGGGAAGGTTATGGCTACACCTTC.